This record covers a single T cell receptor (beta chain). Its specific antigen is unknown. Per-nucleotide qualities are absent, and no much larger clonotype sits a single base away. Libraries came from 5' RACE. TCRdb names Illumina HiSeq 2500 as the instrument used. A second PCR of about 6 to 12 cycles was run with a J-beta primer mix and a sample-barcoded 5' primer. A template-switch 5' adaptor carrying 12 random nucleotides introduced a unique molecular identifier onto each TCR beta cDNA molecule. Each sample yielded at least 3 million CDR3-containing paired-end reads. First-strand cDNA synthesis was performed from all RNA using the Mint cDNA synthesis kit, with priming by a TRBC-specific oligonucleotide. After uracil-DNA glycosylase treatment, a first 18-cycle PCR used universal primers M1SS and BC2_uni_R on all cDNA. In the original analysis: For normalization, 1 million high-quality reads were randomly selected from each sample, with every read carrying a distinct molecular identifier. Instead of being binned into consensus sequences, reads that shared molecular identifiers were thrown out. CDR3 identification, clonotype clustering and error correction used MiTCR with a Q25 quality threshold and the strictest error-elimination algorithm. Lower-bound total TCR beta diversity was estimated with a nonparametric unseen species model using Euler transformation. TCRdb itself trimmed the public reads at Q25 with fastp, ran MiXCR and retained productive beta chains. Entries are consolidated by CDR3 protein sequence, retaining the most common genes and DNA. None of the V and J calls come from the authors' own analysis; TCRdb made them. Within this sample are approximately 880,000 distinct CDR3 sequences, with about 48% of them counted one time only. The top ten clones comprise 13% of the sample.

Trimmed from V: 1 base; trimmed from J: 6 bases; junction bases lacking a gene match: 4. The germline V gene sets CDR1 to MGHRA and CDR2 to YSYEKL. Counted from cysteine to phenylalanine, this CDR3 has 15 amino acids. The CDR3 DNA has 45 bases and is translated from base 1. The data are from a study of blood T cells in healthy people across ages (dated by TCRdb to between 2014 and 2017). Broadly, across the study: Template switching captured roughly one uniquely barcoded TCR beta cDNA molecule per two T cells in model experiments. To track age-related changes in TCR beta repertoire diversity, the study relied on deep sequencing normalized with unique cDNA molecular identifiers. The donors were split into four age groups: young (average 16 years), middle-aged (roughly 39), aged (more than 55) and long-lived (under 90). Donors of different ages were randomly distributed across sequencing lanes to avoid experimental bias. Two additional independent replicas of 1 million unique cDNA reads from the same blood draw were analyzed for two donors (one aged 18 to 30 and one aged 80 or older). The paper's findings and limits, for the study overall: Estimates of total diversity based on one million sequenced T cells were considered lower bounds and underestimates. As age increased, observed TCR beta diversity per million T cells dropped in a roughly linear way, and a significant reduction was already evident by age roughly 36. A strong correlation was found between observed TCR beta diversity and the percentage of naive T cells measured by flow cytometry. Compared with the aged group, more naive CD4+ T cells, fewer expanded clones and increased TCR diversity were shown by the long-lived group, suggesting age selection. The CMV infection status of donors was not known, potentially confounding age-related changes in expanded clonotypes. Because profiling used bulk unsorted PBMCs, naive and antigen-experienced compartments could not be compared conclusively.

Systemically healthy Caucasian individuals from Russia, some 40 in total and aged roughly 6 to 100 years, were included as donors. Each donor gave around 9.5 milliliters of peripheral blood, collected into EDTA-treated Vacutainer tubes. Ficoll-Paque density-gradient centrifugation was used to isolate PBMCs, with at least 6 million per sample. Total RNA, at least 5.5 micrograms per sample, was extracted from PBMCs with Trizol reagent. For every donor, flow cytometry on a PBMC aliquot measured the percentage of naive CD45RAhigh/CD27high T cells. The sequence came from a young man in good health. Source material: blood. This chain is built from TRBV4-1 and TRBJ2-1, and 9 junction bases match TRBD2. The CDR3 reads CASSQGLAARNEQFF. The sequenced DNA is TGCGCCAGCAGCCAAGGACTAGCGGCCCGCAATGAGCAGTTCTTC.